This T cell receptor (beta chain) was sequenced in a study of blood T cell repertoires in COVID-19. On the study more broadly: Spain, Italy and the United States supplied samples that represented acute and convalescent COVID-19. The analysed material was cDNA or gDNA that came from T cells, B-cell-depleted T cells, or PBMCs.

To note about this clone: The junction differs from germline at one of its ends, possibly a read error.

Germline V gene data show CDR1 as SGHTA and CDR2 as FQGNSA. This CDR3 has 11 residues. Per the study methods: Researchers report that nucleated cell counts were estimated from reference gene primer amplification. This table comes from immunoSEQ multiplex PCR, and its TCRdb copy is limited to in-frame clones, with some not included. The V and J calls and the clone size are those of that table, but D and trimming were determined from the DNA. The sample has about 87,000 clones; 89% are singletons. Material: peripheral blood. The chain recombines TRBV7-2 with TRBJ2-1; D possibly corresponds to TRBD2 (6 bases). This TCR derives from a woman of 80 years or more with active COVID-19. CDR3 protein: CASSLTGTPIF. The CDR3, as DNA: TGTGCCAGCAGCCTCACCGGGACTCCAATCTTC.